The 12 T cell receptor beta chains presented below share a single source sample, sequenced in a study of shared clonotypes between healthy human individuals. TCRdb's copy holds only in-frame clones and misses some; the assay was immunoSEQ multiplex PCR. The table shows about 1.5 million clones, with approximately 98% occurring only once. The source material was naive CD4+ T cells sorted from blood. Subset of the sample: CD45RA+ positively selected. The receptors here all came from a man aged 30 to 39 in good health.

The chain has TRBV5-4 and TRBJ2-1; TRBD2 agrees at 10 bases. Trimming at V came to 2 bases and at J to 4 bases, leaving 3 bases not matched to a gene. Germline V gene data show CDR1 as SGHNT and CDR2 as YYREEE (reference sequence). The CDR3 loop spans 15 amino acids. The CDR3 DNA reads TGTGCCAGCAGCTTAACTAGCGGGGTTTACAATGAGCAGTTCTTC. It is translated as CASSLTSGVYNEQFF. The whole variable domain, filled in from reference TRBV5-4 and TRBJ2-1, reads ETGVTQSPTHLIKTRGQQVTLRCSSQSGHNTVSWYQQALGQGPQFIFQYYREEENGRGNFPPRFSGLQFPNYSSELNVNALELDDSALYLCASSLTSGVYNEQFFGPGTRLTVL.

Here the CDR3 reads CASSSVGVPYEQYF. The CDR3, as DNA: TGTGCCAGCAGCTCGGTCGGGGTGCCCTACGAGCAGTACTTC. V and J are TRBV5-4 and TRBJ2-7; TRBD2 might be the D (5 bases). V lost 3 bases to trimming and J lost 2 bases, with 12 bases between them. The CDR3 covers 14 residues. The germline gives CDR1 SGHNT, CDR2 YYREEE (reference sequence).

The rearrangement uses TRBV12-5 and TRBJ1-2; tentative D call: TRBD1 (5 bases). This CDR3 spans 13 amino acids. Germline V lookup: CDR1 LGHNT, CDR2 FRNRAP. V was shortened by 6 bases and J by 8 bases, with 16 bases between the two germline ends. The DNA of the CDR3 is TGTGCTAGTGGGAGGGGACTAAACGGAGGCTACACCTTC. Residues: CASGRGLNGGYTF.

V usage is TRBV5-5 and J usage is TRBJ2-2, with D hard to call. This CDR3 has 14 residues. V lost 1 base to trimming and J lost 4 bases, with 8 bases between them. The germline V gene has CDR1 SGHKS and CDR2 YYEKEE (reference sequence). For the CDR3, the DNA is TGTGCCAGCAGCTTGTATGTAACCACCGGGGAGCTGTTTTTT. It yields the protein CASSLYVTTGELFF.

V usage is TRBV18 and J usage is TRBJ2-7; a possible D gene is TRBD2 (6 bases). CDR1 is KGHSH, CDR2 LQKENI, per germline. This CDR3 is 14 amino acids long. V lost 3 bases to trimming and J lost 4 bases, with 13 bases between them. The CDR3: CASSPLPGAYEQYF. Written as DNA, the CDR3 is TGTGCCAGCTCACCCCTTCCGGGAGCGTACGAGCAGTACTTC.

This clone was seen a handful of times. The chain links TRBV2 to TRBJ2-2, with TRBD2 identical over 11 bases. The junction had 6 bases not matched to a gene; V was cut back by 2 bases and J by 1 base. Germline CDR1 SNHLY, CDR2 FYNNEI. CDR3 size: 18 residues. The CDR3 nucleotides are TGTGCCAGCAGTGAAATGGGTCTAGCGGGAGGGAACACCGGGGAGCTGTTTTTT. Its translation: CASSEMGLAGGNTGELFF.

V and J are TRBV5-4 and TRBJ1-1; the match to TRBD1 covers 9 bases. The length of the CDR3 is 16 residues. CDR1 SGHNT and CDR2 YYREEE come from the germline V gene (reference sequence). Losses at the gene ends were 4 bases for V and 6 bases for J; bases not matched to a gene: 13. CDR3 in DNA: TGTGCCAGCAGCCAGGGACAGGGATGGGGTACCCCTGAAGCTTTCTTT. Its translation: CASSQGQGWGTPEAFF.

This chain joins TRBV19 and TRBJ2-1; TRBD2 matches 7 bases. CDR3 length: 16 residues. CDR1 and CDR2 from the germline V gene are LNHDA and SQIVND (reference sequence). Unmatched junction bases numbered 13, after V lost 8 bases and J lost 3 bases. Here the CDR3 reads CASSPGGRVLYNEQFF. DNA for the CDR3: TGTGCCAGTTCCCCCGGGGGGAGGGTCCTCTACAATGAGCAGTTCTTC.

The rearrangement joins TRBV7-2 to TRBJ2-1; 16 nucleotides line up with TRBD2. Germline loops: CDR1 SGHTA, CDR2 FQGNSA. J lost 4 bases, V lost 0 bases, and 3 bases had no gene match. The CDR3 totals 18 residues. Here the CDR3 reads CASSLAPGLAGGYNEQFF. The CDR3 bases are TGTGCCAGCAGCTTAGCCCCGGGACTAGCGGGAGGGTACAATGAGCAGTTCTTC. Supplemented by reference TRBV7-2 and TRBJ2-1, the full variable domain reads GAGVSQSPSNKVTEKGKDVELRCDPISGHTALYWYRQSLGQGLEFLIYFQGNSAPDKSGLPSDRFSAERTGGSVSTLTIQRTQQEDSAVYLCASSLAPGLAGGYNEQFFGPGTRLTVL.

The genes are TRBV19 and TRBJ2-7; 7 bases match TRBD2. After removal of 3 bases from V and 0 bases from J, the junction contained 8 bases not matched to a gene. This CDR3 contains 16 residues. Germline values: CDR1 LNHDA, CDR2 SQIVND (reference sequence). DNA for the CDR3: TGTGCCAGTAGTATCACGGGGCGGGAGAACTCCTACGAGCAGTACTTC. This translates into CASSITGRENSYEQYF.

The V call is TRBV12-5, the J call TRBJ1-5; D gene ambiguous. This CDR3 contains 10 residues. V was cut by 7 bases and J by 8 bases, with 6 bases left in between. Germline CDR1 reads LGHNT; CDR2 reads FRNRAP. The CDR3 spells CASDREPQHF. In DNA form, the CDR3 reads TGTGCTAGTGATCGGGAGCCCCAGCATTTT.

This chain uses TRBV11-2 with TRBJ1-4; D gene ambiguous. The CDR3 spans 16 residues. Between the trimmed V and J ends, which lost 7 bases and 3 bases, there was a span of 18 bases. Germline lookup yields CDR1 SGHAT and CDR2 FQNNGV. DNA for the CDR3: TGTGCCAGCACCCAAACGATAGGAGCGGCTAATGAAAAACTGTTTTTT. As protein: CASTQTIGAANEKLFF.